The clone carrying this T cell receptor (beta chain) occurred many times. Its antigen is undetermined. This entry is derived from a study of breast tumors, draining lymph nodes, adjacent tissues. Trimming stripped 3 bases from V and 5 bases from J, with 10 bases between. Germline V gene data show CDR1 as LNHNV and CDR2 as YYDKDF (reference sequence). The CDR3 spans 13 residues. Samples came from axillary lymph nodes draining the breast cancer. Whole-study findings and limits: Compared with lymph nodes, tumors were less diverse; compared with nontumor tissue, more. Tumor T cell lymph node origin was a supported hypothesis, not proven. Findings are consistent with lymph node origin and intratumoral expansion of most tumor T cells.

MiXCR, applied by TCRdb to the multiplex PCR reads, yields one record per CDR3 protein. The data show about 200,000 distinct CDR3 sequences, with roughly 31% seen just once and approximately 4.3% held by the top ten. This rearrangement joins TRBV15 to TRBJ2-5; the D gene is possibly TRBD1 (5 bases). The sequenced material came from axillary lymph node tissue. This clonotype was obtained from a female donor with breast cancer. Some clones in this sample may be carry-over from other donors' samples. The CDR3 bases are TGTGCCACCAGCAGGCAGGGTCGGGAGACCCAGTACTTC. Protein sequence: CATSRQGRETQYF. Filled out from reference TRBV15 and TRBJ2-5, the complete variable domain reads DAMVIQNPRYQVTQFGKPVTLSCSQTLNHNVMYWYQQKSSQAPKLLFHYYDKDFNNEADTPDNFQSRRPNTSFCFLDIRSPGLGDTAMYLCATSRQGRETQYFGPGTRLLVL.